This T cell receptor (beta chain) comes out of a study of blood T cells in healthy people across ages. About the study: Capturing about one barcoded beta molecule per two T cells was achieved by template switching. Study results and limitations: CMV infection status of these donors was not known. A greater number of naive CD4+ cells and higher diversity distinguished long-lived donors from aged donors.

Notes on this clonotype: Its antigen is unidentified.

CDR3 length: 15 residues. Trimming took 3 bases from V and 3 from J, leaving 15 bases between them. Germline lookup yields CDR1 DFQATT and CDR2 SNEGSKA (reference sequence). Combining a sample-barcoded 5' primer with a J-beta primer mix, a second PCR ran for 7 to 11 cycles. Each CDR3 protein is one row after TCRdb ran MiXCR on the 5' RACE reads. The table lists about 1.6 million distinct CDR3 sequences, 30% to 35% of them singletons. Every sample yielded at least 6.5 million isolated PBMCs. The TCR was taken from a woman younger than 45 in good health. Input material: blood. The rearrangement uses TRBV20-1 and TRBJ2-1; D perhaps matches TRBD1 (6 bases). For the CDR3, the DNA is TGCAGTGCTAGCTCACCACAGGGTGGCTACAATGAGCAGTTCTTC. Amino acids: CSASSPQGGYNEQFF.